Following are 25 T cell receptor beta chains from one sample sequenced in a study of blood T cell repertoires in COVID-19. Here immunoSEQ multiplex PCR was the method, and the copy in TCRdb shows in-frame clones only, minus some. This sample has around 280,000 clones, with roughly 87% found just once. Sequenced sample: peripheral blood. The receptors come from a woman between 50 and 59 years old who had recovered from COVID-19.

The V gene is TRBV7-2, the J gene TRBJ1-2; TRBD1 is a possible D gene (5 bases). V lost 2 bases, J lost 4 bases, and 8 bases lay in between. This CDR3 region has 13 residues. CDR1 is SGHTA and CDR2 is FQGNSA in the germline V gene. CDR3 nucleotides: TGTGCCAGCAGCTTATCAGGGATCTATGGCTACACCTTC. This translates into CASSLSGIYGYTF.

The genes are TRBV12-3 or TRBV12-4 and TRBJ1-2; 9 positions match TRBD1. The CDR3 consists of 13 residues. The V gene end was trimmed by 1 base and the J gene end by 7 bases; junction bases not matched to a gene: 1. DNA for the CDR3: TGTGCCAGCAGTTTAGGGGGACAGGGTGGCTACACCTTC. Protein: CASSLGGQGGYTF.

This chain uses TRBV4-2 with TRBJ2-5; 12 nucleotides match TRBD2. CDR3 length: 17 amino acids. CDR1 is LGHNA and CDR2 is YNFKEQ in the germline V gene. V lost 1 base and J lost 3; bases outside the gene matches: 6. The CDR3 DNA reads as TGTGCCAGCAGCCAAGGGACTAGCGGGAAAGGAGAAGAGACCCAGTACTTC. It codes for CASSQGTSGKGEETQYF.

This chain uses TRBV2 with TRBJ2-5; TRBD2 matches at 9 bases. Germline lookup yields CDR1 SNHLY and CDR2 FYNNEI. There are 14 residues in the CDR3. Losses at the gene ends were 2 bases for V and 5 bases for J; bases not matched to a gene: 3. CDR3 residues: CASSESGRSETQYF. CDR3 DNA sequence: TGTGCCAGCAGTGAAAGCGGGAGGTCTGAGACCCAGTACTTC. The variable domain in full, with the rest retrieved from reference TRBV2 and TRBJ2-5, is EPEVTQTPSHQVTQMGQEVILRCVPISNHLYFYWYRQILGQKVEFLVSFYNNEISEKSEIFDDQFSVERPDGSNFTLKIRSTKLEDSAMYFCASSESGRSETQYFGPGTRLLVL.

DNA for the CDR3: TGCGCCAGCAGCGGACGCCTTACCGGGACACATTATTTCACAGATACGCAGTATTTT. Its translation: CASSGRLTGTHYFTDTQYF. The V and J genes are TRBV4-1 and TRBJ2-3; D may be TRBD1 (6 bases). Germline CDR1 and CDR2: MGHRA and YSYEKL. The V end lost 5 bases, the J end lost 2 bases, and 26 bases lay between the germline ends. This CDR3 comprises 19 residues.

V is TRBV5-5 and J is TRBJ1-1; the D gene is possibly TRBD1 (6 bases). Germline V CDR1 and CDR2: SGHKS, YYEKEE (reference sequence). This CDR3 has 15 amino acids. Trimming left V 0 bases short and J 4 bases short, with 13 bases between. In DNA, the CDR3 is TGTGCCAGCAGCTTGGCTTCGACAGGCGGCACTGAAGCTTTCTTT. It encodes CASSLASTGGTEAFF. The full variable domain, with the rest looked up from reference TRBV5-5 and TRBJ1-1, is DAGVTQSPTHLIKTRGQQVTLRCSPISGHKSVSWYQQVLGQGPQFIFQYYEKEERGRGNFPDRFSARQFPNYSSELNVNALLLGDSALYLCASSLASTGGTEAFFGQGTRLTVV.

The genes are TRBV5-1 and TRBJ2-3; 8 bases line up with TRBD1. The germline V gene encodes CDR1 SGHRS and CDR2 YFSETQ. The CDR3 length is 16 residues. V dropped 3 bases and J dropped 2; count of bases not matched to a gene: 8. The chain's CDR3 is CASSWQGASSTDTQYF. CDR3 bases: TGCGCCAGCAGCTGGCAGGGGGCTTCGTCCACAGATACGCAGTATTTT.

The chain couples TRBV6-2 or TRBV6-3 to TRBJ1-2; D is ambiguous. V shed 6 bases and J shed 1 base, with 9 bases lying between them. Germline CDR1 MNHEY, CDR2 SVGEGT. This CDR3 has 13 amino acids. CDR3 loop: CASSQTGNYGYTF. The CDR3 bases are TGTGCCAGCAGCCAAACCGGTAACTATGGCTACACCTTC.

This clone has just one count. V gene TRBV28 combines with J gene TRBJ1-2, with D unresolved. Germline V gene sequence: CDR1 MDHEN, CDR2 SYDVKM. Trimming shortened V by 0 bases and J by 6 bases, and 11 bases separated the two germline ends. The CDR3 loop spans 14 amino acids. The CDR3 coding sequence is TGTGCCAGCAGTTTATGGGCCAGGTCAAATGGCTACACCTTC. Translation: CASSLWARSNGYTF.

The chain recombines TRBV6-5 with TRBJ2-1; 13 bases match TRBD2. The CDR3 contains 16 residues. The V gene's germline CDR1 is MNHEY and CDR2 SVGAGI. The V and J ends lost 2 bases and 8 bases, in that order; junction bases with no gene match: 6. The chain's CDR3 is CASSYTSGGVWDEQFF. As DNA, the CDR3 is TGTGCCAGCAGTTACACTAGCGGGGGGGTCTGGGATGAGCAGTTCTTC.

The chain links TRBV5-1 to TRBJ2-1, with D possibly being TRBD2 (6 bases). The CDR3 is 14 residues long. CDR1 and CDR2 (germline): SGHRS, YFSETQ. V was shortened by 5 bases and J by 0 bases, with 9 bases between the two germline ends. The CDR3 spells CASSRAGSYNEQFF. The CDR3 DNA reads as TGCGCCAGCAGTAGAGCGGGCTCCTACAATGAGCAGTTCTTC.

J is TRBJ1-5 and V is TRBV28, with D perhaps matching TRBD1 (5 bases). The germline CDR1 and CDR2 sequences are MDHEN and SYDVKM. Trimming took off 10 bases at V and 1 base at J, with 11 bases between the two ends. The length of the CDR3 is 13 residues. CDR3 amino acids: CATAWGSNQPQHF. In nucleotides, the CDR3 is TGTGCCACCGCATGGGGCAGCAATCAGCCCCAGCATTTT.

The V and J genes are TRBV19 and TRBJ2-7, with TRBD1 matching over 10 bases. V lost 6 bases, J lost 3 bases, and 5 bases stayed unmatched. CDR1 is LNHDA, CDR2 SQIVND, per germline (reference sequence). This CDR3 contains 14 residues. The CDR3 nucleotides read TGTGCCAGTAGCCCGGGACAGGGGTTCTACGAGCAGTACTTC. Its translation is CASSPGQGFYEQYF.

The chain recombines TRBV30 with TRBJ1-5; maybe TRBD1 (6 bases). Germline lookup yields CDR1 GTSNPN and CDR2 SVGIG (reference sequence). The CDR3 is 13 residues long. V lost 7 bases to trimming and J lost 5 bases, with 15 bases between them. In DNA form, the CDR3 reads TGTGCCTACACACAGGGTGGGGATCAGCCCCAGCATTTT. It encodes CAYTQGGDQPQHF.

The rearrangement links TRBV27 to TRBJ1-1; 7 nucleotides agree with TRBD1. V lost 5 bases, J lost 5 bases, and 20 bases stayed unmatched. This CDR3 has 18 residues. Germline loops: CDR1 MNHEY, CDR2 SMNVEV (reference sequence). The CDR3 reads CASSPRGTRQGTGTEAFF. The CDR3, as DNA: TGTGCCAGCAGTCCTCGGGGTACCAGACAGGGAACGGGTACTGAAGCTTTCTTT.

The V and J genes are TRBV12-3 or TRBV12-4 and TRBJ2-7; D is perhaps TRBD1 (6 bases). Between the trimmed V and J ends, which lost 5 bases and 3 bases, there was a span of 11 bases. This CDR3 is built from 13 residues. The CDR3 loop reads CASSIGQIYEQYF. CDR3 nucleotide sequence: TGTGCCAGCAGTATCGGACAGATCTACGAGCAGTACTTC.

V is TRBV21-1 and J is TRBJ2-7; TRBD1, the D gene given by the table, was not confirmed from the DNA. TRBV21-1 is a known pseudogene. This CDR3 has 15 amino acids. The CDR3 DNA is TGTGCCAGCAGCAAAGGTGTGGGGCTAAGGGACGAGCAGTACTTC. Residues: CASSKGVGLRDEQYF.

This rearrangement joins TRBV7-2 to TRBJ1-1; no firm D call. V was trimmed by 5 bases and J by 8 bases, leaving 15 bases between them. Per germline, CDR1 SGHTA and CDR2 FQGNSA. The CDR3 extends over 13 amino acids. CDR3 nucleotide sequence: TGTGCCAGCAGCCCCGCGCGGGGTGGGGAAGCTTTCTTT. Protein sequence: CASSPARGGEAFF. Supplemented by reference TRBV7-2 and TRBJ1-1, the full variable domain reads GAGVSQSPSNKVTEKGKDVELRCDPISGHTALYWYRQSLGQGLEFLIYFQGNSAPDKSGLPSDRFSAERTGGSVSTLTIQRTQQEDSAVYLCASSPARGGEAFFGQGTRLTVV.

A remark on this clone: This sample includes further DNA sequences coding for the same CDR3. The rearrangement links TRBV19 to TRBJ2-3; 14 bases agree with TRBD2. Germline V CDR1 and CDR2: LNHDA, SQIVND (reference sequence). This CDR3 region has 16 residues. J lost 3 bases, V lost 6 bases, and 5 bases had no gene match. The CDR3 DNA sequence: TGTGCCAGTAGCCCCGGACTAGCGGGAGGTACAGATACGCAGTATTTT. Protein: CASSPGLAGGTDTQYF.

This sequence joins TRBV27 and TRBJ1-1, with D possibly TRBD1 on 5 matching bases. V was pared by 4 bases and J by 4 bases, with 10 bases between. CDR1 MNHEY and CDR2 SMNVEV come from the germline V gene (reference sequence). CDR3 size: 13 residues. The CDR3 region is CASSWSGGTEAFF. The CDR3 bases are TGTGCCAGCAGTTGGTCGGGGGGCACTGAAGCTTTCTTT.

Note on this clone: Other DNA sequences in this sample translate to the same CDR3. CDR3 nucleotide sequence: TGTGCCAGCTCACCAGGGACAGACTATGGCTACACCTTC. Translation: CASSPGTDYGYTF. The chain carries TRBV18 and TRBJ1-2; 7 positions agree with TRBD1. The germline CDR1 and CDR2 sequences are KGHSH and LQKENI. The CDR3 sequence is 13 residues long. V lost 2 bases and J lost 3; bases outside the gene matches: 0. The full variable domain, completed using reference TRBV18 and TRBJ1-2, is NAGVMQNPRHLVRRRGQEARLRCSPMKGHSHVYWYRQLPEEGLKFMVYLQKENIIDESGMPKERFSAEFPKEGPSILRIQQVVRGDSAAYFCASSPGTDYGYTFGSGTRLTVV.

V is TRBV2 and J is TRBJ1-6; TRBD1 agrees at 9 bases. The CDR3 runs 15 residues. CDR1 is SNHLY and CDR2 is FYNNEI in the germline V gene. The J segment lost 7 bases and the V segment lost 4 bases, leaving 5 bases of the junction unmatched. The CDR3 sequence is CASSAQGAGNSPLHF. As DNA, the CDR3 is TGTGCCAGCAGTGCACAGGGGGCAGGCAATTCACCCCTCCACTTT.

The chain uses TRBV3-1 (or the pseudogene TRBV3-2) and TRBJ1-3; no clear D. Per germline, CDR1 LGHDT and CDR2 YNNKEL (reference sequence). Between the trimmed V and J ends, which lost 0 bases and 0 bases, there was a span of 3 bases. The length of the CDR3 is 14 residues. The CDR3 protein is CASSQDNSGNTIYF. In nucleotides, the CDR3 is TGTGCCAGCAGCCAAGACAACTCTGGAAACACCATATATTTT.

This clone was seen more than once but under ten times. The V call is TRBV30, the J call TRBJ1-2, with D hard to call. V lost 4 bases and J lost 0, with 6 bases in between. Looked up from germline, CDR1 is GTSNPN and CDR2 is SVGIG (reference sequence). CDR3 size: 12 residues. For the CDR3, the DNA is TGTGCCTGGACCCTTCCTAACTATGGCTACACCTTC. It yields the protein CAWTLPNYGYTF.

This clone was seen a few times. The genes are TRBV19 and TRBJ1-2; D is perhaps TRBD1 (5 bases). The germline gives CDR1 LNHDA, CDR2 SQIVND (reference sequence). This CDR3 comprises 15 residues. The ends were cut back, 8 bases at V and 2 bases at J, with 18 bases in the middle. The CDR3 loop reads CASSGLERLNYGYTF. The CDR3 DNA sequence: TGTGCCAGTTCAGGGCTTGAACGCCTAAACTATGGCTACACCTTC.